Below, 9 T cell receptor beta chains from the same sample are listed, as sequenced in a study of shared clonotypes between healthy human individuals. TCRdb's table, derived via immunoSEQ multiplex PCR, lists solely in-frame clones and lacks some. Of around 550,000 clones listed, about 96% are singletons. Material: naive CD4+ T cells sorted from blood. Subset indicated: CD45RA+ positively selected. These receptors were collected from a woman aged 25 to 45 in good health.

The chain employs TRBV2 and TRBJ2-2, with 10 bases identical to TRBD2. The CDR3 runs to 16 residues. Germline V gene lookup returns CDR1 SNHLY and CDR2 FYNNEI. J gave up 4 bases and V 0 bases, and 2 bases lay outside the gene matches. DNA for the CDR3: TGTGCCAGCAGTGAAGCGCCTAGCGGGAGCACCGGGGAGCTGTTTTTT. Translated: CASSEAPSGSTGELFF. Using reference TRBV2 and TRBJ2-2 for the parts outside the CDR3, the full variable domain is EPEVTQTPSHQVTQMGQEVILRCVPISNHLYFYWYRQILGQKVEFLVSFYNNEISEKSEIFDDQFSVERPDGSNFTLKIRSTKLEDSAMYFCASSEAPSGSTGELFFGEGSRLTVL.

The genes are TRBV19 and TRBJ1-1; D uncertain. Trimming stripped 5 bases from V and 3 bases from J, with 19 bases between. The CDR3 runs to 16 residues. CDR1 LNHDA and CDR2 SQIVND come from the germline V gene (reference sequence). In DNA, the CDR3 is TGTGCCAGTAGTGTCGCTGGGTTGGGTACGCACACTGAAGCTTTCTTT. This translates into CASSVAGLGTHTEAFF.

The chain is built from TRBV6-6 and TRBJ2-5; 7 bases align to TRBD2. The ends lost 2 bases at V and 5 bases at J; junction bases unmatched: 8. The CDR3 contains 15 residues. The germline V gene has CDR1 MNHNY and CDR2 SVGAGI (reference sequence). The chain's CDR3 is CASSYEGGSWETQYF. CDR3 sequence (DNA): TGTGCCAGCAGTTACGAAGGCGGGAGCTGGGAGACCCAGTACTTC.

The chain has TRBV2 and TRBJ2-2; perhaps TRBD2 as D (6 bases). The CDR3 length is 13 residues. Germline loops: CDR1 SNHLY, CDR2 FYNNEI. V was shortened by 6 bases and J by 5 bases, with 10 bases between the two germline ends. CDR3 sequence reads: CASRASGTGELFF. The CDR3, as DNA: TGTGCCAGCAGGGCCAGCGGGACCGGGGAGCTGTTTTTT.

This chain connects TRBV5-1 to TRBJ2-3; 7 nucleotides match TRBD1. V dropped 4 bases and J dropped 4; count of bases not matched to a gene: 9. The CDR3 is 15 residues long. Per germline, CDR1 SGHRS and CDR2 YFSETQ. The chain's CDR3 is CASSLTGVLADTQYF. In DNA form, the CDR3 reads TGCGCCAGCAGCCTTACAGGGGTACTAGCAGATACGCAGTATTTT. The full variable domain, with the rest looked up from reference TRBV5-1 and TRBJ2-3, is KAGVTQTPRYLIKTRGQQVTLSCSPISGHRSVSWYQQTPGQGLQFLFEYFSETQRNKGNFPGRFSGRQFSNSRSEMNVSTLELGDSALYLCASSLTGVLADTQYFGPGTRLTVL.

V gene TRBV5-4 combines with J gene TRBJ1-4; 7 nucleotides align to TRBD1. The CDR3 contains 14 residues. Unmatched junction bases numbered 4, after V lost 4 bases and J lost 4 bases. Per germline, CDR1 SGHNT and CDR2 YYREEE (reference sequence). The CDR3 protein is CASSAGQINEKLFF. CDR3 nucleotide sequence: TGTGCCAGCAGCGCGGGACAGATTAATGAAAAACTGTTTTTT. The variable domain in full, completed from reference TRBV5-4 and TRBJ1-4, reads ETGVTQSPTHLIKTRGQQVTLRCSSQSGHNTVSWYQQALGQGPQFIFQYYREEENGRGNFPPRFSGLQFPNYSSELNVNALELDDSALYLCASSAGQINEKLFFGSGTQLSVL.

Comment on this clone: The sample contains more than one DNA sequence encoding this CDR3. V and J are TRBV28 and TRBJ2-3, with D unresolved. CDR3 length: 12 amino acids. Between the trimmed V and J ends, which lost 4 bases and 2 bases, there was a span of 4 bases. Germline CDR1 reads MDHEN; CDR2 reads SYDVKM. In nucleotides, the CDR3 is TGTGCCAGCAGTTCGGTCACAGATACGCAGTATTTT. Residues: CASSSVTDTQYF.

This rearrangement joins TRBV19 to TRBJ1-4, with a possible D match to TRBD1 (5 bases). V lost 5 bases to trimming and J lost 4 bases, with 11 bases between them. This CDR3 has 14 amino acids. CDR1 is LNHDA, CDR2 SQIVND, per germline (reference sequence). The CDR3 spells CASSLGPINEKLFF. The CDR3, as DNA: TGTGCCAGTAGTTTGGGACCGATTAATGAAAAACTGTTTTTT.

The chain couples TRBV14 to TRBJ1-4, with TRBD1 matching over 7 bases. Losses at the gene ends were 4 bases for V and 3 bases for J; bases not matched to a gene: 5. The CDR3 loop spans 15 amino acids. Per the germline V gene, CDR1 is SGHDN and CDR2 is FVKESK. The CDR3 nucleotides are TGTGCCAGCAGCCGTTCGGGACAGCCTAATGAAAAACTGTTTTTT. Translated: CASSRSGQPNEKLFF.